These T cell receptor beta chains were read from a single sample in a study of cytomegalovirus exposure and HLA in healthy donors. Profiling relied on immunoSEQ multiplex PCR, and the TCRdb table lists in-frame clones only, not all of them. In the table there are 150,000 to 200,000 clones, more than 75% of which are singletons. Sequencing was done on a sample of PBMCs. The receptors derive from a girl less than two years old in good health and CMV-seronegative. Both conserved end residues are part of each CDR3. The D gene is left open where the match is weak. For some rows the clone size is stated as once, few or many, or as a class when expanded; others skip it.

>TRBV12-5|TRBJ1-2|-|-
CASGAGTNYGYTF
TGTGCTAGTGGTGCCGGGACAAACTATGGCTACACCTTC
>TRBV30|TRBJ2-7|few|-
CAWSDGLRSYEQYF
TGTGCCTGGAGTGACGGACTAAGGTCCTACGAGCAGTACTTC
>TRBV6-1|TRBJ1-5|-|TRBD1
CASTSTGGNQPQHF
TGTGCCAGCACTTCGACAGGGGGAAATCAGCCCCAGCATTTT
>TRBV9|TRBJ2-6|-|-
CASSPPKGSGANVLTF
TGTGCCAGCAGCCCACCCAAGGGGTCTGGGGCCAACGTCCTGACTTTC
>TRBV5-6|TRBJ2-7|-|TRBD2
CASSQPGLGGYEQYF
TGTGCCAGCAGCCAACCGGGACTAGGAGGGTACGAGCAGTACTTC
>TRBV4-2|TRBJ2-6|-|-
CASSQGSAPSGANVLTF
TGTGCCAGCAGCCAAGGATCAGCGCCCTCTGGGGCCAACGTCCTGACTTTC
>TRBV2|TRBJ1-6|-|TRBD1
CASTQGANSPLHF
TGTGCCAGCACCCAGGGGGCTAATTCACCCCTCCACTTT
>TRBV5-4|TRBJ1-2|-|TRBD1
CASSLATTGGYYTF
TGTGCCAGCAGCTTGGCGACGACAGGGGGCTACTACACCTTC
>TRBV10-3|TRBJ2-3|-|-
CAISEYEDTQYF
TGTGCCATCAGTGAGTATGAGGATACGCAGTATTTT
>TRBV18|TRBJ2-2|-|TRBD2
CASSAGTSAVGGELFF
TGTGCCAGCTCAGCCGGGACTAGCGCCGTTGGCGGGGAGCTGTTTTTT
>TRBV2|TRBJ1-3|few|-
CASSGQVGNTIYF
TGTGCCAGCAGTGGACAGGTCGGAAACACCATATATTTT
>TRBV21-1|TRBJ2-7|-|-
CASSKQGQISYEQYF
TGTGCCAGCAGCAAACAAGGACAGATCTCCTACGAGCAGTACTTC
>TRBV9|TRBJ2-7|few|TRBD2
CASSSGLAGYEQYF
TGTGCCAGCAGCTCCGGACTAGCGGGTTACGAGCAGTACTTC
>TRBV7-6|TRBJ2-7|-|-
CASSLAGGTYEQYF
TGTGCCAGCAGCTTAGCGGGAGGTACCTACGAGCAGTACTTC
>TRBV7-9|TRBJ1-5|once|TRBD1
CASSTIGDRVNQPQHF
TGTGCCAGCAGCACAATAGGGGACAGGGTCAATCAGCCCCAGCATTTT
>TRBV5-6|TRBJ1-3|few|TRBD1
CASSFPRDRAGNTIYF
TGTGCCAGCAGCTTCCCCCGGGACAGGGCTGGAAACACCATATATTTT
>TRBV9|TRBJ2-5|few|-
CASSVGAKSEETQYF
TGTGCCAGCAGCGTAGGGGCTAAATCTGAGGAGACCCAGTACTTC
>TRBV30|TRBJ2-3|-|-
CAWSLGRRTDTQYF
TGTGCCTGGAGCCTCGGGAGACGCACAGATACGCAGTATTTT
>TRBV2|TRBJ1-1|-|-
CAREGPATENTEAFF
TGTGCCAGGGAGGGCCCTGCGACAGAGAACACTGAAGCTTTCTTT
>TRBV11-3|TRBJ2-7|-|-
CASSQTRSAMEQYF
TGTGCCAGCAGCCAAACGAGGTCAGCAATGGAGCAGTACTTC
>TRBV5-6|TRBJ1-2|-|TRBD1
CASSWTGQGIYGYTF
TGTGCCAGCAGCTGGACGGGACAGGGTATTTATGGCTACACCTTC
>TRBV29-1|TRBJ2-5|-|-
CSGIEETQYF
TGCAGCGGCATAGAAGAGACCCAGTACTTC
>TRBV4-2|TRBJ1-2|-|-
CASSQESSGEDYGYTF
TGTGCCAGCAGCCAAGAATCCTCAGGGGAAGACTATGGCTACACCTTC
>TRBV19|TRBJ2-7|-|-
CASSIAGAYEQYF
TGTGCCAGTAGTATAGCGGGAGCCTACGAGCAGTACTTC
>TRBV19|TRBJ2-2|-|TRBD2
CASSIDQTSVTGELFF
TGTGCCAGTAGTATAGATCAGACTAGCGTCACCGGGGAGCTGTTTTTT
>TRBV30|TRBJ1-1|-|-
CAWSVSLTGWTEAFF
TGTGCCTGGAGTGTGAGTCTTACAGGGTGGACTGAAGCTTTCTTT
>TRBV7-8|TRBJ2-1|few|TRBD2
CASSSGREIGNEQFF
TGTGCCAGCAGCTCCGGGAGGGAGATCGGCAATGAGCAGTTCTTC
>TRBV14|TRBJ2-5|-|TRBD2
CASSQGLLAGGQGETQYF
TGTGCCAGCAGCCAAGGATTACTAGCGGGAGGCCAGGGAGAGACCCAGTACTTC
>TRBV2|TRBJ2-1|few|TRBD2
CASRRLAGVYEQFF
TGTGCCAGCAGAAGACTAGCGGGAGTGTATGAGCAGTTCTTC
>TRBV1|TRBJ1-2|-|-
CTSSQDVDRPLSRAF
TGCACCAGCAGCCAAGATGTTGACAGACCTTTGAGTAGGGCCTTC
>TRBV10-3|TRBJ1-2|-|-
CAISESVRAEYGYTF
TGTGCCATCAGTGAGTCGGTCAGGGCTGAGTATGGCTACACCTTC
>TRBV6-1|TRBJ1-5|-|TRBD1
CASSDQGDRVTQPQHF
TGTGCCAGCAGTGATCAAGGGGACAGGGTTACTCAGCCCCAGCATTTT
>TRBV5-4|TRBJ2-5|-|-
CASSSEGGGRETQYF
TGTGCCAGCAGCTCGGAGGGAGGGGGGCGAGAGACCCAGTACTTC
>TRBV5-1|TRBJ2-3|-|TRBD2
CASSLPRTSGKAEDTQYF
TGCGCCAGCAGCTTGCCGAGGACTAGCGGGAAGGCGGAAGATACGCAGTATTTT
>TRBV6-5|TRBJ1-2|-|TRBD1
CASSQYDRETGGYTF
TGTGCCAGCAGCCAATACGACAGGGAAACGGGGGGCTACACCTTC
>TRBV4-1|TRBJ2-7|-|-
CASSQDSSGDYEQYF
TGCGCCAGCAGCCAAGATTCCTCAGGGGACTACGAGCAGTACTTC
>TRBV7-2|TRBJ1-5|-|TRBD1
CASSLQSGQGYQPQHF
TGTGCCAGCAGCTTACAATCTGGACAGGGGTATCAGCCCCAGCATTTT
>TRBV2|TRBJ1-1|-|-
CASSVTYGNTEAFF
TGTGCCAGCAGTGTCACCTACGGGAACACTGAAGCTTTCTTT
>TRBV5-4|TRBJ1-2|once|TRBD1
CASSTGTGATNYGYTF
TGTGCCAGCAGCACTGGGACAGGAGCAACTAACTATGGCTACACCTTC
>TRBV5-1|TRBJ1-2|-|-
CASSLGTAPTYGYTF
TGCGCCAGCAGCTTGGGGACAGCCCCTACCTATGGCTACACCTTC
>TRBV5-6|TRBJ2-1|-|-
CASSLVSLYNEQFF
TGTGCCAGCAGCTTGGTTTCACTCTACAATGAGCAGTTCTTC
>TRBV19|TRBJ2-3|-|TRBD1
CASSHGQGSTDTQYF
TGTGCCAGTAGTCACGGACAGGGGAGCACAGATACGCAGTATTTT
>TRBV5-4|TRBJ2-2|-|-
CASGLRAVNTGELFF
TGTGCCAGCGGCCTCCGAGCGGTAAACACCGGGGAGCTGTTTTTT
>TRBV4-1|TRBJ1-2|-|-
CASSPRLDGNYGYTF
TGCGCCAGCAGCCCTCGACTCGACGGCAACTATGGCTACACCTTC
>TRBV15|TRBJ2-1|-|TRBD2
CATKTPGLAGELSGSYNEQFF
TGTGCCACCAAGACGCCGGGACTAGCGGGAGAGCTCTCAGGGTCCTACAATGAGCAGTTCTTC
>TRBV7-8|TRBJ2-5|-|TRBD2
CASSMSSGGQETQYF
TGTGCCAGCAGCATGTCTAGCGGGGGCCAAGAGACCCAGTACTTC
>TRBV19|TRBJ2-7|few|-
CASSRRQEHYEQYF
TGTGCCAGTAGTAGGAGGCAGGAGCACTACGAGCAGTACTTC
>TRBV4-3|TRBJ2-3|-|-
CASSQDKRGTDTQYF
TGCGCCAGCAGCCAAGATAAAAGAGGCACAGATACGCAGTATTTT
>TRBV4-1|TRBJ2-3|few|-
CASSQDYFGERTDTQYF
TGCGCCAGCAGCCAAGATTATTTCGGGGAGCGCACAGATACGCAGTATTTT
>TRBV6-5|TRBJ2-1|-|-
CASSSPGQGSYNEQFF
TGTGCCAGCAGTTCCCCGGGGCAGGGGAGCTACAATGAGCAGTTCTTC
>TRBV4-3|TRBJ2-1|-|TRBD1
CASSQRPTNRGHYNEQFF
TGCGCCAGCAGCCAAAGGCCGACGAACAGGGGACACTACAATGAGCAGTTCTTC
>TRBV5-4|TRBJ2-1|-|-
CASSLGQASYNEQFF
TGTGCCAGCAGCTTGGGACAGGCTTCCTACAATGAGCAGTTCTTC
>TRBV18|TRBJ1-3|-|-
CASSPGASSGNTIYF
TGTGCCAGCTCACCAGGGGCAAGCTCTGGAAACACCATATATTTT
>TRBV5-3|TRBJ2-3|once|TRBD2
CARSTSGGADTQYF
TGTGCCAGAAGCACTAGCGGGGGGGCAGATACGCAGTATTTT
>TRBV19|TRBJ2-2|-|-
CASSIGVRVTGELFF
TGTGCCAGTAGTATAGGCGTCCGGGTCACCGGGGAGCTGTTTTTT
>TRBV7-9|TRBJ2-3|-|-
CASSTRTDTQYF
TGTGCCAGCAGCACGCGGACAGATACGCAGTATTTT
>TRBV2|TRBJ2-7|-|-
CASGTTSEQYF
TGTGCCAGCGGGACAACCTCGGAGCAGTACTTC